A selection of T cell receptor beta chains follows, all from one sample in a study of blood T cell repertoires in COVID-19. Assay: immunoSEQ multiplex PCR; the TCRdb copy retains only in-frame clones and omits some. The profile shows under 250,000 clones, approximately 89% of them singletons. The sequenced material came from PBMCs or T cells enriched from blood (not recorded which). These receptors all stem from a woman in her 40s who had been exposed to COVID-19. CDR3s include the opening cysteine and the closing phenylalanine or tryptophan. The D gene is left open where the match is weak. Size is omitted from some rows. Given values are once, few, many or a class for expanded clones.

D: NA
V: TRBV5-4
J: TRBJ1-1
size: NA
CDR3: CASSLGGRTEAFF
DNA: TGTGCCAGCAGCTTGGGAGGGAGGACTGAAGCTTTCTTT

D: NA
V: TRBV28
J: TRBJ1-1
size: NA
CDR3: CASSPSGGVNTEAFF
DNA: TGTGCCAGCAGCCCTTCGGGGGGGGTGAACACTGAAGCTTTCTTT

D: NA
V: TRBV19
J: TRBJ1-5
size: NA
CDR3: CASSIVARGVGSNQPQHF
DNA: TGTGCCAGTAGTATAGTGGCCAGGGGAGTCGGTAGCAATCAGCCCCAGCATTTT

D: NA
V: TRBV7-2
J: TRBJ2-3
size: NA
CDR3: CASSLVFGWKSTDTQYF
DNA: TGTGCCAGCAGCTTAGTTTTCGGGTGGAAAAGCACAGATACGCAGTATTTT

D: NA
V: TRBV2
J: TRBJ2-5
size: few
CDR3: CASRRQETQYF
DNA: TGTGCCAGCAGGCGCCAAGAGACCCAGTACTTC

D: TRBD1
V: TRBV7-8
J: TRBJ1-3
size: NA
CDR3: CASSFRTGLGGNTIYF
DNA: TGTGCCAGCAGCTTCCGGACAGGTTTAGGGGGAAACACCATATATTTT

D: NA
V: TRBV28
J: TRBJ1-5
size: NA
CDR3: CASSFSNQPQHF
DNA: TGTGCCAGCAGCTTTAGCAATCAGCCCCAGCATTTT

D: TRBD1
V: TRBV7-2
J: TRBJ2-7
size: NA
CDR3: CASSLGTGVYEQYF
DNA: TGTGCCAGCAGCTTAGGGACAGGGGTGTACGAGCAGTACTTC

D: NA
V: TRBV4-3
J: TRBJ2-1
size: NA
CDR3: CASSQDPGFSPSYNEQFF
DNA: TGCGCCAGCAGCCAAGATCCGGGGTTTTCCCCCTCCTACAATGAGCAGTTCTTC

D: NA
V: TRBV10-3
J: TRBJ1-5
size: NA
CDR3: CAISEGAGANQPQHF
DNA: TGTGCCATCAGTGAGGGGGCAGGGGCCAATCAGCCCCAGCATTTT

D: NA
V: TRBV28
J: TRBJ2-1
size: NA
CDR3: CASSPSPPNEQFF
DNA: TGTGCCAGCAGTCCAAGCCCCCCCAATGAGCAGTTCTTC

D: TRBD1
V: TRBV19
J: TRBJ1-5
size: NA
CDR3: CASRETGANNQPQHF
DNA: TGTGCCAGTAGAGAGACAGGGGCTAACAATCAGCCCCAGCATTTT

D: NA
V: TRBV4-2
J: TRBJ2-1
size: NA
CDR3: CASSQEGGSYNEQFF
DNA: TGTGCCAGCAGCCAGGAGGGGGGGTCCTACAATGAGCAGTTCTTC

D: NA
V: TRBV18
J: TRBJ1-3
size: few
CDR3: CASSPYDVGTGNTIYF
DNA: TGTGCCAGCTCACCATATGACGTCGGGACTGGAAACACCATATATTTT

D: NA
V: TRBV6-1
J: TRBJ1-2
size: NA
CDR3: CASSEAELSGYTF
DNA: TGTGCCAGCAGTGAAGCTGAGTTGTCCGGCTACACCTTC

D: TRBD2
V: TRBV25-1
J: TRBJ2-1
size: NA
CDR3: CASSDSGTSGRNEQFF
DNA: TGTGCCAGCAGTGATTCCGGGACTAGCGGGAGAAATGAGCAGTTCTTC

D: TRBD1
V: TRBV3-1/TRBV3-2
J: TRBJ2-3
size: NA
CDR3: CASSQNRGQTDTQYF
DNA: TGTGCCAGCAGCCAAAACAGGGGGCAGACAGATACGCAGTATTTT

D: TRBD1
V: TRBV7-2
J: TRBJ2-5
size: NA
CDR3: CASSLDRGSFETQYF
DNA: TGTGCCAGCAGCTTGGACAGGGGATCGTTTGAGACCCAGTACTTC

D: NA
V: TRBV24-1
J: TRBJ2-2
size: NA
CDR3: CATSDSLGSRWNTGELFF
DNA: TGTGCCACCAGTGACTCTCTTGGGAGTAGATGGAACACCGGGGAGCTGTTTTTT

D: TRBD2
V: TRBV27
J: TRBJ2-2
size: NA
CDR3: CASSPPVAGSGELFF
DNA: TGTGCCAGCAGTCCCCCCGTAGCGGGGTCCGGGGAGCTGTTTTTT

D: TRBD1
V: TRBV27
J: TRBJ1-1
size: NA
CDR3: CASSLMVAGGSNTEAFF
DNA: TGTGCCAGCAGTTTGATGGTGGCAGGGGGCTCGAACACTGAAGCTTTCTTT

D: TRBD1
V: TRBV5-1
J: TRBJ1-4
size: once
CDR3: CASSEDRATNEKLFF
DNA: TGCGCCAGCAGCGAGGACAGGGCAACTAATGAAAAACTGTTTTTT